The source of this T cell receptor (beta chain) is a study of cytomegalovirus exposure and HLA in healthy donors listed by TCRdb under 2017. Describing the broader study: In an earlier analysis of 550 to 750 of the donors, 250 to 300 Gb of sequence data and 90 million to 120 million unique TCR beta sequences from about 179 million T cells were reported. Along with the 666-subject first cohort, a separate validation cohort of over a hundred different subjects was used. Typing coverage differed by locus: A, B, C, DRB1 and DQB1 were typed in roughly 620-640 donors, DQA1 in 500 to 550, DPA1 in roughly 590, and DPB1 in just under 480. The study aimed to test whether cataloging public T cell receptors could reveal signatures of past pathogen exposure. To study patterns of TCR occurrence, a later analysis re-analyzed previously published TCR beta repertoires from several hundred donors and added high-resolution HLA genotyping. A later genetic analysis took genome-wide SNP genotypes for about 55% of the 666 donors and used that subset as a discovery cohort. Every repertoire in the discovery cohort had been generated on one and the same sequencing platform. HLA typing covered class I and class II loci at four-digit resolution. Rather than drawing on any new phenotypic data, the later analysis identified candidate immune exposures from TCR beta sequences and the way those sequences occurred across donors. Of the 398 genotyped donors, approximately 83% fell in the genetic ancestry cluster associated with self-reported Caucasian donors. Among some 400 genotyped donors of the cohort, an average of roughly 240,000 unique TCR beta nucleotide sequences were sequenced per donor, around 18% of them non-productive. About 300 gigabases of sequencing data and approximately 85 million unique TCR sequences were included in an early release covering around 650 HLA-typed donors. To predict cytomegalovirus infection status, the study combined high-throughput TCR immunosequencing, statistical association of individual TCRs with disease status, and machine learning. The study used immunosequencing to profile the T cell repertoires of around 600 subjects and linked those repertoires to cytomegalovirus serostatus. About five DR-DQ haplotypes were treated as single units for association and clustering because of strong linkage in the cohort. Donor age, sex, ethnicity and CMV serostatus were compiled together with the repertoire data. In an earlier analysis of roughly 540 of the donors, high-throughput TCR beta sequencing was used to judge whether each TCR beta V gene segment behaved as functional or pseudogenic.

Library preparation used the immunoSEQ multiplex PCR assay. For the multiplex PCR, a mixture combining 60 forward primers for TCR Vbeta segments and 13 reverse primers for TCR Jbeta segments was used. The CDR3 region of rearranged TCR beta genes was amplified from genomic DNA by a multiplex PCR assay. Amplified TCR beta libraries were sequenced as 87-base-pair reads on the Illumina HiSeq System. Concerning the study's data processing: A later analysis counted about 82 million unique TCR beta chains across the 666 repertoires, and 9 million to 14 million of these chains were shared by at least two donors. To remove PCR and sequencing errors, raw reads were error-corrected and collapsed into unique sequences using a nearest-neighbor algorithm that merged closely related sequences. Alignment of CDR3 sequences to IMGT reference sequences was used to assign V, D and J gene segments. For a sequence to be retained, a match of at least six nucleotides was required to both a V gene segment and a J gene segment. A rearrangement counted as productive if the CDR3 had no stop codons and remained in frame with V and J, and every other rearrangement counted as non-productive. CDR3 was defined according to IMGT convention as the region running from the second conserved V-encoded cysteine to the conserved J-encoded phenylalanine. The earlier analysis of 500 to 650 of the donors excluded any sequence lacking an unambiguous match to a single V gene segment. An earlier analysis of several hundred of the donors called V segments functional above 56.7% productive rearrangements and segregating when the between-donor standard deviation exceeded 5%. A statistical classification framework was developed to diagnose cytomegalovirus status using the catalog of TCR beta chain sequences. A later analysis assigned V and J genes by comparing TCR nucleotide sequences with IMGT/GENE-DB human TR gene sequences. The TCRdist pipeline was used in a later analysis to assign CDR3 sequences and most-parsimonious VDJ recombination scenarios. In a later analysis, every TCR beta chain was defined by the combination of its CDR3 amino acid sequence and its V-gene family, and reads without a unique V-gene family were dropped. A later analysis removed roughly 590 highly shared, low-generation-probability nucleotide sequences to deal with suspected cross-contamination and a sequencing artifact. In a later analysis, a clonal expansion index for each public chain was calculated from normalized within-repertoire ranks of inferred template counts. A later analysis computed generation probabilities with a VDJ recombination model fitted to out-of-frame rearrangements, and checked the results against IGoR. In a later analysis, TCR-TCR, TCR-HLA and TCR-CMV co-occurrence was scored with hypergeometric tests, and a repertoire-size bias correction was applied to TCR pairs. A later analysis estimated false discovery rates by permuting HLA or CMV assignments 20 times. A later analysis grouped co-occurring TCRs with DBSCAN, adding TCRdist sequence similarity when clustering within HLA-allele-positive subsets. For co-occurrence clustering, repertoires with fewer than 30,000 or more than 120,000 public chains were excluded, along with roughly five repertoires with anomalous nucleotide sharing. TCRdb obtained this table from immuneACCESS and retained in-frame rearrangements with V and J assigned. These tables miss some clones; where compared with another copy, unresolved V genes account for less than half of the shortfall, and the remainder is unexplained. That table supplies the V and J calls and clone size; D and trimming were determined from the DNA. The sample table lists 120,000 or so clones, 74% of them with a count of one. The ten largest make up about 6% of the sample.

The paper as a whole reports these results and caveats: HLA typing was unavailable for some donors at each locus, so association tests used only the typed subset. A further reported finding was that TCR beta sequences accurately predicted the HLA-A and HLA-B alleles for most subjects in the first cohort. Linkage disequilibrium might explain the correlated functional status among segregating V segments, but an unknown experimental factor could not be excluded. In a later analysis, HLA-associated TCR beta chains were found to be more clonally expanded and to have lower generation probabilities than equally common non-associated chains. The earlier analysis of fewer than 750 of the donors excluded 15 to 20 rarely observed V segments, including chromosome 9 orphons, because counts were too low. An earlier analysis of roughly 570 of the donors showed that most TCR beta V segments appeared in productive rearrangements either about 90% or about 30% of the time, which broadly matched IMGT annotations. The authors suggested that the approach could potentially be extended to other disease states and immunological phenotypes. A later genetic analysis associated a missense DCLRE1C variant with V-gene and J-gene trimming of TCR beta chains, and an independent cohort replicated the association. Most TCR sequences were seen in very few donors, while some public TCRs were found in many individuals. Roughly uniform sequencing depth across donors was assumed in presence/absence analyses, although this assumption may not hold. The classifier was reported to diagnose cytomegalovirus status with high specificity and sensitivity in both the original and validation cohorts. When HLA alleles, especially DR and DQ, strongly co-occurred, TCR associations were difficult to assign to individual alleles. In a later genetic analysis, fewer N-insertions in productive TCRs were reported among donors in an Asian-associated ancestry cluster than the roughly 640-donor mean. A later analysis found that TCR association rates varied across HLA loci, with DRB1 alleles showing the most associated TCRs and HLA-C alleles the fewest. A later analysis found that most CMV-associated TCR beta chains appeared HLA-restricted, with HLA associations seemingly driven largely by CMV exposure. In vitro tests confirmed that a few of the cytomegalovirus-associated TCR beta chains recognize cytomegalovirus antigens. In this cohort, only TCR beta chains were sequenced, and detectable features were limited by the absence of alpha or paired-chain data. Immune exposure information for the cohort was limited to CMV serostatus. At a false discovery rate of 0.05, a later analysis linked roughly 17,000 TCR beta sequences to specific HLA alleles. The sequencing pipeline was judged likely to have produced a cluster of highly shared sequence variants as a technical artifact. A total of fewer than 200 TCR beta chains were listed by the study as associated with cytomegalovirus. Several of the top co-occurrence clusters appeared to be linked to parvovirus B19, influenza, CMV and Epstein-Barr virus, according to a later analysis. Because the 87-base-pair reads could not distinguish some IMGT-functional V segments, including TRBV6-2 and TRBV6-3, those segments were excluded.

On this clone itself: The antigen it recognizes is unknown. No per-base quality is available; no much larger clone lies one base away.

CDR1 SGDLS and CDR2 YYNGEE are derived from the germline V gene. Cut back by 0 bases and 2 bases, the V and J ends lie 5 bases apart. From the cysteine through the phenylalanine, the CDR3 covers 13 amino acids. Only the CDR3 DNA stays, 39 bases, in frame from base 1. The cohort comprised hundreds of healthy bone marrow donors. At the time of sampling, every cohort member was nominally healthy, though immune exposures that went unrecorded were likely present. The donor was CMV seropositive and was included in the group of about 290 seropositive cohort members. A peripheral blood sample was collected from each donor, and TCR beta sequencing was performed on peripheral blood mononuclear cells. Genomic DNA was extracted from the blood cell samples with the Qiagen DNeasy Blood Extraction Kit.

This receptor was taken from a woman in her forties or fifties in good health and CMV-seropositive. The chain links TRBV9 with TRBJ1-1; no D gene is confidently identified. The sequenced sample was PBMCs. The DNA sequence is TGTGCCAGCAGCGTAGTCCTTAACACTGAAGCTTTCTTT. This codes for CASSVVLNTEAFF.